This T cell receptor beta chain was sequenced in a study of blood T cells in healthy people across ages. This clonotype was observed at least ten times. Primed by a sample-barcoded 5' primer and a J-beta primer mix, a second PCR proceeded for roughly 6 to 12 cycles. MiXCR was run by TCRdb on the 5' RACE reads, yielding one entry per CDR3 protein. The sample holds roughly 930,000 distinct CDR3 sequences; about 44% are singletons and the top ten take roughly 13%. The CDR3 has 14 amino acids. Germline CDR1 is MNHNS and CDR2 is SASEGT. Trimming stripped 7 bases from V and 6 bases from J, with 19 bases between. Donor samples were obtained from healthy Caucasian individuals from Russia, aged roughly 6 to 95.

Input material: blood. This sequence originates from a man aged 25-40 years in good health. The rearrangement links TRBV6-1 to TRBJ2-7; no clear D. CDR3 nucleotides: TGTGCCAGCACTGACGTAGGTGTCTCTGCCGAGCAGTACTTC. Translated, it gives CASTDVGVSAEQYF.